This T cell receptor beta chain appears in the sequencing data of a study of T cells after yellow fever vaccination. Notes on the study in general: Clonotypes found in both CD4 and CD8 compartments made up a small share.

This clonotype has just a few counts. Its antigen remains unidentified. TCRdb called the 5' RACE reads again in MiXCR, with one record for every CDR3 protein. In the table there are roughly 60,000 distinct CDR3 sequences, about 6.6% of which are singletons. The germline CDR1 and CDR2 sequences are LGHNA and YSLEER. The CDR3 covers 16 residues. Unmatched junction bases numbered 6, after V lost 5 bases and J lost 2 bases. The material was CD8+ T cells sorted from PBMCs, obtained on the day of the first yellow fever vaccination. This receptor was identified in a man aged 18 to 29 who received the YFV17D yellow fever vaccine. The genes are TRBV4-3 and TRBJ2-5; 12 bases match TRBD2. The CDR3: CASSKTSGGLQETQYF. As DNA, the CDR3 is TGCGCCAGCAGCAAAACTAGCGGGGGGCTGCAAGAGACCCAGTACTTC.